This T cell receptor beta chain was identified during a study of T cell repertoires in cytomegalovirus infection. One entry per CDR3 protein results from TCRdb running MiXCR on the reads. The sample holds approximately 1,000,000 distinct CDR3 sequences, less than 35% seen once. Of note for this clonotype: Its target is not known.

The specimen comprised cultured CD8+ T cells from PBMCs, sampled from culture after CMV antigen stimulation. This TCR came from a human donor in good health (CMV status not recorded). Some clones in this sample may be carry-over from other donors' samples.

For the CDR3, the DNA is TGTGCCAGCAGTTACCTCGGTTTCTATGAAAAACTGTTTTTT. Translating it yields CASSYLGFYEKLFF. V usage is TRBV6-6 and J usage is TRBJ1-4; D not certain. Trimming took off 2 bases at V and 6 bases at J, with 10 bases between the two ends. The germline CDR1 and CDR2 sequences are MNHNY and SVGAGI (reference sequence). This CDR3 contains 14 residues.